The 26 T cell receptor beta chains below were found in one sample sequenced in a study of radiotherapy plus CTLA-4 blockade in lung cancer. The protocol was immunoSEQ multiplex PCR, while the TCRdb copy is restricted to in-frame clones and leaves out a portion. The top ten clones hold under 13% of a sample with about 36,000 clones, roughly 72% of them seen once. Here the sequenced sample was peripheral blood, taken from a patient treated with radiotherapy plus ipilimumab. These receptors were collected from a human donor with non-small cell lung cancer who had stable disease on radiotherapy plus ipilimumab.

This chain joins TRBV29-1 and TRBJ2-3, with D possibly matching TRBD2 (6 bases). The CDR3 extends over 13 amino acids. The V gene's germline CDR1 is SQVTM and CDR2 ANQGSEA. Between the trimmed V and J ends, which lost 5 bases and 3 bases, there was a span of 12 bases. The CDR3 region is CSVLIGGTDTQYF. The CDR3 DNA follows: TGCAGCGTTCTCATAGGAGGGACAGATACGCAGTATTTT.

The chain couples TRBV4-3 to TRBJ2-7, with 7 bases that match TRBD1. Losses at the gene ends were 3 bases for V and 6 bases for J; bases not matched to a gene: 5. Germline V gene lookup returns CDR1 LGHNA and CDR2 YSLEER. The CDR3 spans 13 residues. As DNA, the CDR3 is TGCGCCAGCAGCCAGACCAGACAGGGCGAGCAGTACTTC. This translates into CASSQTRQGEQYF.

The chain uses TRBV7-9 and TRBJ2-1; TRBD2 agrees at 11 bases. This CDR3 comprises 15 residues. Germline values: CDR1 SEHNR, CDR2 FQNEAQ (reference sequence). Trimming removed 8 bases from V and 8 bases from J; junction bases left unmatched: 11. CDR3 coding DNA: TGTGCCAGCCAAAGTAGCGGGGGGGCATTTTATGAGCAGTTCTTC. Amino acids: CASQSSGGAFYEQFF.

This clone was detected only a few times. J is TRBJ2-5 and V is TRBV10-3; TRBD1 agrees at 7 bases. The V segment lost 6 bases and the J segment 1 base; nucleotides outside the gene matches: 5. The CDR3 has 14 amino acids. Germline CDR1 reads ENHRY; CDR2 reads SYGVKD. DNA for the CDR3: TGTGCCATCAGCTCGGGACAGATCCAAGAGACCCAGTACTTC. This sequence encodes CAISSGQIQETQYF.

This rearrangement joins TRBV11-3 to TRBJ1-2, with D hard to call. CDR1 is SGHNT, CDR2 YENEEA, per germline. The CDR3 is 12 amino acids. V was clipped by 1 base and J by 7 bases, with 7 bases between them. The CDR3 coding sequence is TGTGCCAGCAGCTTAGGGACTCTTGGCTACACCTTC. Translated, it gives CASSLGTLGYTF.

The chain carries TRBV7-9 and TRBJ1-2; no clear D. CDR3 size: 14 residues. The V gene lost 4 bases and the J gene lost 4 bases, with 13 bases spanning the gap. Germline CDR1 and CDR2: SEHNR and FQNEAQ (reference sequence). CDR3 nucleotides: TGTGCCAGCAGCTCCTCCGGGATGAGCTATGGCTACACCTTC. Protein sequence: CASSSSGMSYGYTF.

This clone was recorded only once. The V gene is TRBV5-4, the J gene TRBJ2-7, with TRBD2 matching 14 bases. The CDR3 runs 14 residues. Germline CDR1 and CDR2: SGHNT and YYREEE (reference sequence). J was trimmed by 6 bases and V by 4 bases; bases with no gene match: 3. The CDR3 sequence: CASSRLAGGGEQYF. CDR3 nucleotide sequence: TGTGCCAGCAGCAGACTAGCGGGGGGGGGCGAGCAGTACTTC. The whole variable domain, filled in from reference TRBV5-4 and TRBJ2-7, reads ETGVTQSPTHLIKTRGQQVTLRCSSQSGHNTVSWYQQALGQGPQFIFQYYREEENGRGNFPPRFSGLQFPNYSSELNVNALELDDSALYLCASSRLAGGGEQYFGPGTRLTVT.

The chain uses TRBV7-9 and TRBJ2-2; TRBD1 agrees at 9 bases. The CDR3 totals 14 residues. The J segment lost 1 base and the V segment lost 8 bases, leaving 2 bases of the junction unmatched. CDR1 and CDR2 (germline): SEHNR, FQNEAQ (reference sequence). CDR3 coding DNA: TGTGCCAGCGGGGGACAGGGGAACACCGGGGAGCTGTTTTTT. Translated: CASGGQGNTGELFF.

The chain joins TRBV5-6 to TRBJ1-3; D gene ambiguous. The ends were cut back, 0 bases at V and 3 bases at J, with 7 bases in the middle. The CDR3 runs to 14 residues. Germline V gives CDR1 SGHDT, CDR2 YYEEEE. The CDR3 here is CASSLDLGGNTIYF. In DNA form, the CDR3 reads TGTGCCAGCAGCTTGGATCTCGGTGGAAACACCATATATTTT.

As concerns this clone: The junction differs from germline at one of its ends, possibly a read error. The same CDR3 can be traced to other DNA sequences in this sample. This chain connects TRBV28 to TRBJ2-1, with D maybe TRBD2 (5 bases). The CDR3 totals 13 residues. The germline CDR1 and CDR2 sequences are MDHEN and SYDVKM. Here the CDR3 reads CASSFRGPNEQFF. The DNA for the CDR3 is TGTGCTAGCAGTTTCCGGGGTCCCAATGAGCAGTTCTTC. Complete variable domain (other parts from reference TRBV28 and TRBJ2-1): DVKVTQSSRYLVKRTGEKVFLECVQDMDHENMFWYRQDPGLGLRLIYFSYDVKMKEKGDIPEGYSVSREKKERFSLILESASTNQTSMYLCASSFRGPNEQFFGPGTRLTVL.

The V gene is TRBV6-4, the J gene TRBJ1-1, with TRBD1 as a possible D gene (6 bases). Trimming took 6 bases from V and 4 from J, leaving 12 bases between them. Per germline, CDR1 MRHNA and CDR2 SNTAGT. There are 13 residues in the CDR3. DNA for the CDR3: TGTGCCAGCAGCAACAGGGAGGGCACTGAAGCTTTCTTT. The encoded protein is CASSNREGTEAFF.

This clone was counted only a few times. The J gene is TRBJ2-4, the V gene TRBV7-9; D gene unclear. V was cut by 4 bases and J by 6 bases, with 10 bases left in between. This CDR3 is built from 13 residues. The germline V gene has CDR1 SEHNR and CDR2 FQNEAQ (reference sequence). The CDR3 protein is CASSSQARNIQYF. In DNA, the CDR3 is TGTGCCAGCAGCTCCCAAGCAAGAAACATTCAGTACTTC.

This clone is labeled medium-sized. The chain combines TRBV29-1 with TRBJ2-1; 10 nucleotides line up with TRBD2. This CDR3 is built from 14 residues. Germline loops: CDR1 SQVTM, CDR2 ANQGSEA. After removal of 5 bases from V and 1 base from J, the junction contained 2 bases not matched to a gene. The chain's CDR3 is CSVYSGGSYNEQFF. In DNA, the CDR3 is TGCAGCGTTTATAGCGGGGGGTCCTACAATGAGCAGTTCTTC.

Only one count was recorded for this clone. CDR3: CSVARAGGPDTQYF. The DNA for the CDR3 is TGCAGCGTTGCTCGAGCGGGGGGCCCAGATACGCAGTATTTT. This chain uses TRBV29-1 with TRBJ2-3; 9 bases match TRBD2. The junction had 6 bases not matched to a gene; V was cut back by 4 bases and J by 4 bases. The germline gives CDR1 SQVTM, CDR2 ANQGSEA. The CDR3 totals 14 residues.

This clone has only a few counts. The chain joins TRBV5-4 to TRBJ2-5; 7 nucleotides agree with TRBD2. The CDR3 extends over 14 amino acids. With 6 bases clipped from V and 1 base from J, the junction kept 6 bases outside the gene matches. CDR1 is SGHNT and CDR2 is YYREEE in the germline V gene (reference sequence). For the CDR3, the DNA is TGTGCCAGCAACCCGGGGGGAACCCAAGAGACCCAGTACTTC. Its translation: CASNPGGTQETQYF.

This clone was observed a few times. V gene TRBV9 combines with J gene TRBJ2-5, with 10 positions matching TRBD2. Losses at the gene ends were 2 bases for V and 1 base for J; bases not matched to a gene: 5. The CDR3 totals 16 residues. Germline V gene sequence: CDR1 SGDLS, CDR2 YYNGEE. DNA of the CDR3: TGTGCCAGCAGCGTCTTAGGACTAGCGGTCCAAGAGACCCAGTACTTC. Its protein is CASSVLGLAVQETQYF.

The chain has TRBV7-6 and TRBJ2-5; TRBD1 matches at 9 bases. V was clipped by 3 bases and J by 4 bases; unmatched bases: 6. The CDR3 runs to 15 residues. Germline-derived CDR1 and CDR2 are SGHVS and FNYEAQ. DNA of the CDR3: TGTGCCAGCAGCTTCCGGGACAGGGTAGGAGAGACCCAGTACTTC. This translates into CASSFRDRVGETQYF.

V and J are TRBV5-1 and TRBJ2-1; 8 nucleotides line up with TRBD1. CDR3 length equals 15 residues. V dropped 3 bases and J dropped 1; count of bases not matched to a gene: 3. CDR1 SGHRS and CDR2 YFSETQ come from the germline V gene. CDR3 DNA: TGCGCCAGCAGCTCACAGGGGGTTTCCTACAATGAGCAGTTCTTC. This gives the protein CASSSQGVSYNEQFF.

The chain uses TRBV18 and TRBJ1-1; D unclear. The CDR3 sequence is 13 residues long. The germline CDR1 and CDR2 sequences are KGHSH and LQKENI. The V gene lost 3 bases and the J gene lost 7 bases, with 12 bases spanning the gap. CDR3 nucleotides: TGTGCCAGCTCACCCCTTGCTGGGAGTGAAGCTTTCTTT. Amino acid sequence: CASSPLAGSEAFF. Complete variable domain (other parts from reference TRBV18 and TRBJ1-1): NAGVMQNPRHLVRRRGQEARLRCSPMKGHSHVYWYRQLPEEGLKFMVYLQKENIIDESGMPKERFSAEFPKEGPSILRIQQVVRGDSAAYFCASSPLAGSEAFFGQGTRLTVV.

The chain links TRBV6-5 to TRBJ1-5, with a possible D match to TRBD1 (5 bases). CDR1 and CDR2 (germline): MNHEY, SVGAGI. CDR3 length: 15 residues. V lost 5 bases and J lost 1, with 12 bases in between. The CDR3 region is CASSRGGSSNQPQHF. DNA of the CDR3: TGTGCCAGCAGTCGGGGGGGTAGCAGCAATCAGCCCCAGCATTTT.

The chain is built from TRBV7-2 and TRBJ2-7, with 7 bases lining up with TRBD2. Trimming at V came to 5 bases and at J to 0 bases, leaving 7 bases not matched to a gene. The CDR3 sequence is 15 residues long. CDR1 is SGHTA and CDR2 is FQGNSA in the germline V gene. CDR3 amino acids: CASSPQERGSYEQYF. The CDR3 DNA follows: TGTGCCAGCAGCCCGCAAGAGCGGGGCTCCTACGAGCAGTACTTC.

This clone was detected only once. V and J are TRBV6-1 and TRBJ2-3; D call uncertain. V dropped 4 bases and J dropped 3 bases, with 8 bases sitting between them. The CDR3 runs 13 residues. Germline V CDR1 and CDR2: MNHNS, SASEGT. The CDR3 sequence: CASSVARTDTQYF. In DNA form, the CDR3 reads TGTGCCAGCAGTGTAGCCAGGACAGATACGCAGTATTTT.

In DNA form, the CDR3 reads TGTGCCAGCTCACCGTCTCCCGGGACAGGGAGGGCCAATCAGCCCCAGCATTTT. This encodes CASSPSPGTGRANQPQHF. V is TRBV18 and J is TRBJ1-5; the match to TRBD1 covers 9 bases. This CDR3 spans 18 amino acids. Germline V gene sequence: CDR1 KGHSH, CDR2 LQKENI. The V gene end was trimmed by 3 bases and the J gene end by 3 bases; junction bases not matched to a gene: 12.

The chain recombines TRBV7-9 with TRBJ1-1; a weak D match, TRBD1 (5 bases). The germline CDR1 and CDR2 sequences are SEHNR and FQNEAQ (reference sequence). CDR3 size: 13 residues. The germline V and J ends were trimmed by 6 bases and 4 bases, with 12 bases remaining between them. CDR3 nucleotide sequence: TGTGCCAGCAGGGCAGGGATGGGCACTGAAGCTTTCTTT. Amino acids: CASRAGMGTEAFF.

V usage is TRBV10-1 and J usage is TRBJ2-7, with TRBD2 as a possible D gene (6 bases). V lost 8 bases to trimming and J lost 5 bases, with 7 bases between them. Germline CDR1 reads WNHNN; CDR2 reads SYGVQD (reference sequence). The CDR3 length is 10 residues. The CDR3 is CASPGDEQYF. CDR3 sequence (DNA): TGCGCCAGCCCGGGGGACGAGCAGTACTTC.

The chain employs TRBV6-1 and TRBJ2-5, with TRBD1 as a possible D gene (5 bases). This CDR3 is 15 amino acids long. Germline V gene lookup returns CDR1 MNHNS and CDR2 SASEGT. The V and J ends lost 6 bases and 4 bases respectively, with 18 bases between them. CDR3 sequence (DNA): TGTGCCAGCAGGGTAAAAATGGCAGGGCGAGAGACCCAGTACTTC. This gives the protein CASRVKMAGRETQYF.